The 2 T cell receptor beta chains below come from one sample, sequenced in a study of blood T cell repertoires in COVID-19. Produced via immunoSEQ multiplex PCR; TCRdb's table is partial and in-frame only. The table includes 160,000 or so clones, around 84% detected once. Sequences were obtained from peripheral blood. The source of these receptors is a woman older than 75 with acute or convalescent COVID-19.

The chain combines TRBV28 with TRBJ1-2; D is unresolved. The V and J ends lost 3 bases and 0 bases respectively, with 8 bases between them. This CDR3 has 14 amino acids. Germline loops: CDR1 MDHEN, CDR2 SYDVKM. DNA for the CDR3: TGTGCCAGCAGTTTTCTCGGGACTAACTATGGCTACACCTTC. This sequence encodes CASSFLGTNYGYTF.

J is TRBJ2-7 and V is TRBV19, with D maybe TRBD2 (5 bases). Germline CDR1 and CDR2: LNHDA and SQIVND (reference sequence). The CDR3 spans 13 residues. V was clipped by 6 bases and J by 2 bases, with 11 bases between them. This CDR3 is CASRREATYEQYF. DNA of the CDR3: TGTGCCAGTAGACGGGAAGCAACCTACGAGCAGTACTTC.